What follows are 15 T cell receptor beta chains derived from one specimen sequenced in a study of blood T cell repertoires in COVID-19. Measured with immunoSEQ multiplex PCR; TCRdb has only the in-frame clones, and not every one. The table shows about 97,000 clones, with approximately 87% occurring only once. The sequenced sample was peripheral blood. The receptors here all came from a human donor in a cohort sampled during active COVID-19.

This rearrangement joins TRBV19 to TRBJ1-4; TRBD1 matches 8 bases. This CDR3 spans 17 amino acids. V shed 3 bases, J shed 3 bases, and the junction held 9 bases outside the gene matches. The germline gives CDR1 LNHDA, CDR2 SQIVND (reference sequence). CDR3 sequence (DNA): TGTGCCAGTAGTATGATCCCTGGGACAGGTTCTAATGAAAAACTGTTTTTT. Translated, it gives CASSMIPGTGSNEKLFF.

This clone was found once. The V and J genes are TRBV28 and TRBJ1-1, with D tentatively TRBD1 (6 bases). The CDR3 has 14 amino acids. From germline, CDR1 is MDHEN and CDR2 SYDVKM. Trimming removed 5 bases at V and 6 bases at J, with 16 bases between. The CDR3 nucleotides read TGTGCCAGCAGTGTACACGGGGGGGGCCCTGAAGCTTTCTTT. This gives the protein CASSVHGGGPEAFF.

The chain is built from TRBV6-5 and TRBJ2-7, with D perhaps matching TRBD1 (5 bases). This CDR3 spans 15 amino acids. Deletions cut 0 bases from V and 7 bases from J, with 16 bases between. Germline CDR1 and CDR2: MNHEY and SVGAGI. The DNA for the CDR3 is TGTGCCAGCAGTTACTCTCAGACAGACCCTAAAGAGCAGTACTTC. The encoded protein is CASSYSQTDPKEQYF.

The CDR3 bases are TGTGCCAGTAGTATACAGGGCCTCCAGTACTTC. It yields the protein CASSIQGLQYF. J is TRBJ2-5 and V is TRBV19; possibly TRBD1 for D (5 bases). This CDR3 region has 11 residues. V lost 2 bases and J lost 10, with 8 bases in between. Germline lookup yields CDR1 LNHDA and CDR2 SQIVND (reference sequence).

The DNA of the CDR3 is TGTGCCAGCAGCCAAGAGGCAGCGCTGCGGAGGGAGCTGTTTTTT. Protein product: CASSQEAALRRELFF. V usage is TRBV3-1 (or the pseudogene TRBV3-2) and J usage is TRBJ2-2; D is ambiguous. The CDR3 loop spans 15 amino acids. Germline V gene lookup returns CDR1 LGHDT and CDR2 YNNKEL (reference sequence). V was trimmed by 0 bases and J by 9 bases, leaving 14 bases between them.

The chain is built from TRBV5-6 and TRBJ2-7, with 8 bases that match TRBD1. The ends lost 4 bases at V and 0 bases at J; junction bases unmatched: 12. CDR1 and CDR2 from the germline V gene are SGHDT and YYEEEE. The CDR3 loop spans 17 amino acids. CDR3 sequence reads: CASSRTIKQGVSYEQYF. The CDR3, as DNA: TGTGCCAGCAGCCGAACGATAAAACAGGGGGTCTCCTACGAGCAGTACTTC.

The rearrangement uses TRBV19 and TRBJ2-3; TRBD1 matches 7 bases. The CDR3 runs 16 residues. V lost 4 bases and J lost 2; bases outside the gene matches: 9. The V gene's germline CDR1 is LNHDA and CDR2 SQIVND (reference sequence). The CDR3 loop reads CASSRPFGTDTDTQYF. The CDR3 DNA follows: TGTGCCAGTAGTAGGCCGTTTGGGACAGACACAGATACGCAGTATTTT.

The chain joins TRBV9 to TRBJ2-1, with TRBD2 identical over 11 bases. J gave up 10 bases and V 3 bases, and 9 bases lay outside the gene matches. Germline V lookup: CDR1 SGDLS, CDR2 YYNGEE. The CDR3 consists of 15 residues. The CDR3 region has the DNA TGTGCCAGCAGCGGCGGGACTAGCGGTTTAGCGGAGCAGTTCTTC. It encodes CASSGGTSGLAEQFF.

CDR3 bases: TGTGCCAGCAGTGTCCCCCGAGCCTCTGGAAACACCATATATTTT. It yields the protein CASSVPRASGNTIYF. This chain uses TRBV6-6 with TRBJ1-3; D gene unclear. The CDR3 sequence is 15 residues long. Trimming took off 5 bases at V and 0 bases at J, with 11 bases between the two ends. Per germline, CDR1 MNHNY and CDR2 SVGAGI (reference sequence).

The CDR3: CASSSPRLDRSYGYTF. DNA for the CDR3: TGTGCCAGCAGCTCCCCCCGGTTGGACAGAAGCTATGGCTACACCTTC. V usage is TRBV7-8 and J usage is TRBJ1-2, with TRBD1 as a possible D gene (6 bases). V gave up 4 bases and J gave up 4 bases, with 19 bases separating them. Germline V gene sequence: CDR1 SGHVS, CDR2 FQNEAQ. This CDR3 is built from 16 residues.

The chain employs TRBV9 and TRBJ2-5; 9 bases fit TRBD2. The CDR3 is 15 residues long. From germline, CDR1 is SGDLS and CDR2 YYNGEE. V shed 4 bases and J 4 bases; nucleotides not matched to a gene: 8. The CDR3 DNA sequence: TGTGCCAGCAGCTCATTTAGCGGGAGAGGAGAGACCCAGTACTTC. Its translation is CASSSFSGRGETQYF.

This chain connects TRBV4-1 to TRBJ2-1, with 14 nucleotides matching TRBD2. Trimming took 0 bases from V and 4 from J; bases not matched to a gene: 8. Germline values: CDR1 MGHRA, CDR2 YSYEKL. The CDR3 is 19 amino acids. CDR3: CASSQDLGGLAGAYNEQFF. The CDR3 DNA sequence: TGCGCCAGCAGCCAAGATCTGGGGGGACTAGCGGGAGCATACAATGAGCAGTTCTTC.

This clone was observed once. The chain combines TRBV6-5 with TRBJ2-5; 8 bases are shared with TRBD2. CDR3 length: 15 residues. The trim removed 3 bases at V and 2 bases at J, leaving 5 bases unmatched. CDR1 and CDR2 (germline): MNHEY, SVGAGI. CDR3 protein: CASSYRAGEQETQYF. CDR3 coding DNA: TGTGCCAGCAGTTATCGAGCGGGAGAACAAGAGACCCAGTACTTC.

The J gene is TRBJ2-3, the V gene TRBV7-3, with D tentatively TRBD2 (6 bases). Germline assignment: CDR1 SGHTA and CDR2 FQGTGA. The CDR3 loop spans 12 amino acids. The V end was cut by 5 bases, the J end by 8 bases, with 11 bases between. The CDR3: CASSRDSGTQYF. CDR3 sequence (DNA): TGTGCCAGCAGCCGGGACTCCGGTACGCAGTATTTT.

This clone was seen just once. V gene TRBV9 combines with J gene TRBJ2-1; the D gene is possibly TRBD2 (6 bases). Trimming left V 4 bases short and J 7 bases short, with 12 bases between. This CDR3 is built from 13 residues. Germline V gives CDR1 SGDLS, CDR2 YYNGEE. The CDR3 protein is CASSPGGRNEQFF. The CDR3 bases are TGTGCCAGCAGCCCCGGGGGTAGGAATGAGCAGTTCTTC.